The next 30 T cell receptor beta chains were all read from a single sample in a study of blood T cells in healthy people across ages (dated by TCRdb to about 2015). Libraries came from 5' RACE. The instrument given in TCRdb is Illumina HiSeq 2500. A second roughly 6 to 11 cycle PCR used a sample-barcoded 5' primer and a J-beta primer mix. The public sequencing data were trimmed at Q25 with fastp and processed into clonotypes with MiXCR by TCRdb, which kept only in-frame beta chains. One record per CDR3 amino acid sequence lists the most common genes and DNA. This sample lists fewer than 2,000,000 distinct CDR3 sequences; almost 35% were detected once. The ten largest clones take up 11% of the sample. Source material: blood. These receptors all come from a young woman in good health.

Written as DNA, the CDR3 is TGCGCCAGCAGCTCTGGACAGGGGGAGGTGGAGCAGTTCTTC. It yields the protein CASSSGQGEVEQFF. This rearrangement joins TRBV4-1 to TRBJ2-1; 10 bases match TRBD1. CDR3 length equals 14 residues. CDR1 MGHRA and CDR2 YSYEKL come from the germline V gene. The V gene end was trimmed by 5 bases and the J gene end by 10 bases; junction bases not matched to a gene: 8.

Many counts were recorded for this clonotype. The V gene is TRBV5-1, the J gene TRBJ1-2; D remains unclear. The germline V and J ends were trimmed by 0 bases and 2 bases, with 8 bases remaining between them. This CDR3 has 14 residues. Per germline, CDR1 SGHRS and CDR2 YFSETQ. CDR3 in amino acids: CASSLDSGNYGYTF. CDR3 nucleotides: TGCGCCAGCAGCTTGGACTCGGGGAACTATGGCTACACCTTC.

Only a few counts were recorded for this clonotype. The rearrangement links TRBV6-5 to TRBJ1-5; 7 bases line up with TRBD1. The germline CDR1 and CDR2 sequences are MNHEY and SVGAGI. V trimming: 6 bases; J trimming: 0 bases; junction bases outside the gene matches: 5. The CDR3 consists of 15 residues. CDR3 coding DNA: TGTGCCAGCAGGACAGGGAAATATAGCAATCAGCCCCAGCATTTT. Amino acid sequence: CASRTGKYSNQPQHF.

This clonotype has more than one count but fewer than ten. This chain uses TRBV5-1 with TRBJ1-1; the D gene is possibly TRBD1 (5 bases). Trimming stripped 0 bases from V and 4 bases from J, with 10 bases between. Per germline, CDR1 SGHRS and CDR2 YFSETQ. The CDR3 covers 14 residues. CDR3 nucleotide sequence: TGCGCCAGCAGCTTGGTACATGGGGGCACTGAAGCTTTCTTT. It yields the protein CASSLVHGGTEAFF.

This clonotype was observed a handful of times. This chain joins TRBV7-6 and TRBJ2-5; the match to TRBD2 covers 9 bases. V was pared by 0 bases and J by 5 bases, with 7 bases of the junction left unmatched. In germline, CDR1 is SGHVS, CDR2 FNYEAQ. There are 16 residues in the CDR3. The CDR3 nucleotides read TGTGCCAGCAGCTTAGCCTCGGCGGGGGGGCCCGAGACCCAGTACTTC. This codes for CASSLASAGGPETQYF.

This clonotype occurred a few times. The chain has TRBV6-1 and TRBJ2-1; 13 nucleotides align to TRBD2. CDR3 length: 16 residues. V shed 6 bases, J shed 5 bases, and the junction held 7 bases outside the gene matches. Germline V CDR1 and CDR2: MNHNS, SASEGT. Here the CDR3 reads CASRMETSGRNNEQFF. CDR3 nucleotides: TGTGCCAGCAGGATGGAGACTAGCGGGAGGAACAATGAGCAGTTCTTC.

CDR3: CSARDERAGGNSPLHF. The DNA for the CDR3 is TGCAGTGCTAGAGATGAAAGAGCCGGGGGTAATTCACCCCTCCACTTT. V usage is TRBV20-1 and J usage is TRBJ1-6; maybe TRBD1 (5 bases). V lost 0 bases and J lost 6, with 15 bases in between. Germline V gene lookup returns CDR1 DFQATT and CDR2 SNEGSKA (reference sequence). The CDR3 is made up of 16 amino acids.

In its sample, this clonotype was seen a few times. The chain couples TRBV29-1 to TRBJ2-1, with D uncertain. V lost 3 bases and J 4 bases, leaving 19 bases between the germline ends. The CDR3 consists of 16 residues. CDR1 and CDR2 from the germline V gene are SQVTM and ANQGSEA. CDR3 bases: TGCAGCGTTGATCTCACCCGCGGTGGCGGTTACAATGAGCAGTTCTTC. This gives the protein CSVDLTRGGGYNEQFF.

The V call is TRBV20-1, the J call TRBJ2-5; D is perhaps TRBD2 (7 bases). Trimming removed 1 base from V and 5 bases from J, with 26 bases in between. Looked up from germline, CDR1 is DFQATT and CDR2 is SNEGSKA (reference sequence). This CDR3 is 18 amino acids long. This CDR3 is CSARVYIKGGAVGETQYF. CDR3 nucleotide sequence: TGCAGTGCTAGAGTCTATATTAAGGGGGGGGCCGTCGGGGAGACCCAGTACTTC.

This clonotype was counted between two and nine times. The gene calls are TRBV20-1 and TRBJ1-2; D remains ambiguous. V dropped 6 bases and J dropped 4 bases, with 15 bases sitting between them. The CDR3 runs 13 residues. Germline CDR1 DFQATT, CDR2 SNEGSKA (reference sequence). The DNA for the CDR3 is TGCAGTGCGAGCTACAGCCTAGTCTATGGCTACACCTTC. It codes for CSASYSLVYGYTF.

This clonotype was counted a few times. V gene TRBV3-1 combines with J gene TRBJ2-1; 9 bases map to TRBD1. Germline V gene sequence: CDR1 LGHDT, CDR2 YNNKEL (reference sequence). With 4 bases clipped from V and 8 bases from J, the junction kept 6 bases outside the gene matches. The CDR3 consists of 14 residues. CDR3 loop: CASSRPGQGYEQFF. DNA for the CDR3: TGTGCCAGCAGCCGACCGGGACAGGGCTATGAGCAGTTCTTC.

The V call is TRBV2, the J call TRBJ1-1; D is ambiguous. V dropped 7 bases and J dropped 4 bases, with 13 bases sitting between them. The CDR3 covers 13 residues. Germline V gives CDR1 SNHLY, CDR2 FYNNEI. CDR3 region: CASNGGLGTEAFF. The CDR3 nucleotides are TGTGCCAGCAATGGAGGTCTTGGCACTGAAGCTTTCTTT. Drawing the rest from reference TRBV2 and TRBJ1-1, the complete variable domain is EPEVTQTPSHQVTQMGQEVILRCVPISNHLYFYWYRQILGQKVEFLVSFYNNEISEKSEIFDDQFSVERPDGSNFTLKIRSTKLEDSAMYFCASNGGLGTEAFFGQGTRLTVV.

This chain connects TRBV7-9 to TRBJ1-2, with 8 nucleotides matching TRBD1. Per germline, CDR1 SEHNR and CDR2 FQNEAQ (reference sequence). The CDR3 contains 14 residues. V gave up 5 bases and J gave up 0 bases; unmatched junction bases: 2. CDR3 DNA: TGTGCCAGCAGCGCAGGGGGCGCTAACTATGGCTACACCTTC. Its translation: CASSAGGANYGYTF.

The gene calls are TRBV7-8 and TRBJ2-5; 10 nucleotides line up with TRBD2. Germline V gene data show CDR1 as SGHVS and CDR2 as FQNEAQ. There are 17 residues in the CDR3. V lost 8 bases, J lost 4 bases, and 16 bases stayed unmatched. CDR3 protein: CASRGLAGASRGETQYF. In nucleotides, the CDR3 is TGTGCCAGCCGAGGCCTAGCGGGGGCTTCTAGGGGAGAGACCCAGTACTTC.

This chain links TRBV28 with TRBJ2-3; tentatively, D is TRBD1 (6 bases). V was pared by 6 bases and J by 2 bases, with 21 bases between. The CDR3 spans 17 residues. Germline V lookup: CDR1 MDHEN, CDR2 SYDVKM. CDR3 region: CASSPSGGRAITDTQYF. The CDR3 DNA reads TGTGCCAGCAGCCCCAGTGGGGGCCGGGCAATCACAGATACGCAGTATTTT.

The chain joins TRBV30 to TRBJ2-7; TRBD1 matches 9 bases. J gave up 3 bases and V 4 bases, and 4 bases lay outside the gene matches. From germline, CDR1 is GTSNPN and CDR2 SVGIG (reference sequence). The CDR3 covers 13 residues. The CDR3 DNA is TGTGCCTGGAACAGACAGGGGGTCTACGAGCAGTACTTC. The encoded protein is CAWNRQGVYEQYF.

This clonotype was observed many times. The chain combines TRBV20-1 with TRBJ1-2, with TRBD1 matching over 7 bases. CDR3 length: 11 residues. In germline, CDR1 is DFQATT, CDR2 SNEGSKA (reference sequence). For the CDR3, the DNA is TGCAGGGCAGACAGGGAATATGGCTACACCTTC. Encoded protein: CRADREYGYTF.

J is TRBJ2-7 and V is TRBV4-3; D not certain. CDR3 length: 14 amino acids. CDR1 LGHNA and CDR2 YSLEER come from the germline V gene. V was trimmed by 3 bases and J by 2 bases, leaving 11 bases between them. CDR3 residues: CASSHASSTYEQYF. CDR3 bases: TGCGCCAGCAGCCACGCGTCGTCCACCTACGAGCAGTACTTC.

The gene calls are TRBV20-1 and TRBJ2-7; 12 bases match TRBD2. The V segment lost 6 bases and the J segment 3 bases; nucleotides outside the gene matches: 12. The CDR3 length is 16 residues. Germline V gene lookup returns CDR1 DFQATT and CDR2 SNEGSKA (reference sequence). Written as DNA, the CDR3 is TGCAGTGCCAAGCCGGAACTAGCGGGAGGTGACTACGAGCAGTACTTC. Encoded protein: CSAKPELAGGDYEQYF.

The chain joins TRBV5-1 to TRBJ1-3, with TRBD1 as a possible D gene (5 bases). Germline-derived CDR1 and CDR2 are SGHRS and YFSETQ. Trimming took 4 bases from V and 2 from J, leaving 16 bases between them. This CDR3 region has 16 residues. The CDR3: CASSPGNRRTGNTIYF. Here the CDR3 DNA reads TGCGCCAGCAGCCCAGGGAACAGGCGGACTGGAAACACCATATATTTT.

The CDR3 DNA sequence: TGCAGTGCTAGGGATTTGGCGGGGGGCCGTTGGGAGCAGTACTTC. This codes for CSARDLAGGRWEQYF. The chain links TRBV20-1 to TRBJ2-7; TRBD2 matches 8 bases. Germline V gene lookup returns CDR1 DFQATT and CDR2 SNEGSKA (reference sequence). After removal of 3 bases from V and 7 bases from J, the junction contained 14 bases not matched to a gene. The CDR3 loop spans 15 amino acids.

This clonotype was found once. J is TRBJ2-2 and V is TRBV3-1; a possible D gene is TRBD2 (5 bases). Trimming cost V 0 bases and J 4 bases, with 9 bases left between them. Germline CDR1 LGHDT, CDR2 YNNKEL (reference sequence). There are 15 residues in the CDR3. CDR3 amino acids: CASSQDARGTGELFF. The CDR3 DNA reads as TGTGCCAGCAGCCAAGATGCACGGGGCACCGGGGAGCTGTTTTTT.

This clonotype was counted ten times or more. The CDR3 is CSVRGERAEQYF. CDR3 sequence (DNA): TGCAGCGTTCGGGGGGAGAGGGCCGAGCAGTACTTC. This chain connects TRBV29-1 to TRBJ2-7; 7 bases line up with TRBD2. The CDR3 has 12 residues. Germline values: CDR1 SQVTM, CDR2 ANQGSEA. With 5 bases clipped from V and 6 bases from J, the junction kept 7 bases outside the gene matches.

This clonotype was seen more than once but under ten times. This chain uses TRBV2 with TRBJ2-2; tentatively, D is TRBD1 (5 bases). Trimming took 6 bases from V and 2 from J, leaving 10 bases between them. CDR1 is SNHLY, CDR2 FYNNEI, per germline. The CDR3 is 14 amino acids. CDR3 region: CASSDSLNTGELFF. Here the CDR3 DNA reads TGTGCCAGCAGCGACAGTCTAAACACCGGGGAGCTGTTTTTT.

This chain joins TRBV3-1 and TRBJ2-5; no clear D gene. This CDR3 spans 15 amino acids. Germline CDR1 and CDR2: LGHDT and YNNKEL (reference sequence). V was pared by 4 bases and J by 1 base, with 13 bases between. For the CDR3, the DNA is TGTGCCAGCAGCCGTCGACAACCCAGCCAAGAGACCCAGTACTTC. It specifies CASSRRQPSQETQYF.

The chain has TRBV5-5 and TRBJ2-7; 8 bases are a match to TRBD2. The CDR3 covers 12 residues. CDR1 SGHKS and CDR2 YYEKEE come from the germline V gene (reference sequence). The V gene end was trimmed by 1 base and the J gene end by 12 bases; junction bases not matched to a gene: 6. CDR3 in amino acids: CASSLRGGGPYF. The CDR3 coding sequence is TGTGCCAGCAGCTTGCGGGGCGGGGGGCCGTACTTC.

A note on this clonotype: A much larger clone differs by one base, so this may be a read error. The J gene is TRBJ2-1, the V gene TRBV5-6; TRBD2 aligns across 13 bases. Looked up from germline, CDR1 is SGHDT and CDR2 is YYEEEE. The CDR3 sequence is 18 residues long. CDR3 protein: CACSRRSERLAGGNEQFF. Written as DNA, the CDR3 is TGTGCCTGCAGCCGACGATCAGAGAGACTAGCGGGAGGCAATGAGCAGTTCTTC. The complete variable domain, with remaining parts taken from reference TRBV5-6 and TRBJ2-1, reads DAGVTQSPTHLIKTRGQQVTLRCSPKSGHDTVSWYQQALGQGPQFIFQYYEEEERQRGNFPDRFSGHQFPNYSSELNVNALLLGDSALYLCACSRRSERLAGGNEQFFGPGTRLTVL.

This clonotype was seen a few times. The rearrangement joins TRBV21-1 to TRBJ1-2. TRBV21-1 is termed a pseudogene. The CDR3 is 12 residues long. The CDR3 bases are TGTGCCAGCAGCAAAAGTGGGGATGGCTACACCTTC. It encodes CASSKSGDGYTF.

In this sample, this clonotype turned up a few times. This chain uses TRBV12-3 or TRBV12-4 with TRBJ2-5; TRBD1 agrees at 7 bases. J gave up 4 bases and V 6 bases, and 8 bases lay outside the gene matches. The length of the CDR3 is 14 residues. The CDR3 bases are TGTGCCAGCAGAGGGCAGGGGGTGGGAGAGACCCAGTACTTC. Translated, it gives CASRGQGVGETQYF.

This clonotype was counted many times. This chain connects TRBV29-1 to TRBJ2-5; unclear D gene. Between the trimmed V and J ends, which lost 3 bases and 0 bases, there was a span of 2 bases. Per the germline V gene, CDR1 is SQVTM and CDR2 is ANQGSEA. This CDR3 has 11 residues. The CDR3 DNA reads as TGCAGCGTTGATGACCAAGAGACCCAGTACTTC. This translates into CSVDDQETQYF.